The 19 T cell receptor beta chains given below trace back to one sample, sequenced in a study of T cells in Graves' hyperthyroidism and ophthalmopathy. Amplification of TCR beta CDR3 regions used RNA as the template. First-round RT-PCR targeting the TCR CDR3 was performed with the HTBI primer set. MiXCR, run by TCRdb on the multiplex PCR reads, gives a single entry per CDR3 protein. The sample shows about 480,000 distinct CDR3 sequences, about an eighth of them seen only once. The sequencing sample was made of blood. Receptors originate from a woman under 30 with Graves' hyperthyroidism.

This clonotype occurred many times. In nucleotides, the CDR3 is TGTGCCAGCAGCCAAGGTGTTCGGGGATATGGCTACACCTTC. This sequence encodes CASSQGVRGYGYTF. The V call is TRBV3-1, the J call TRBJ1-2; D is uncertain. The ends were cut back, 1 base at V and 5 bases at J, with 11 bases in the middle. CDR1 and CDR2 (germline): LGHDT, YNNKEL (reference sequence). The length of the CDR3 is 14 residues.

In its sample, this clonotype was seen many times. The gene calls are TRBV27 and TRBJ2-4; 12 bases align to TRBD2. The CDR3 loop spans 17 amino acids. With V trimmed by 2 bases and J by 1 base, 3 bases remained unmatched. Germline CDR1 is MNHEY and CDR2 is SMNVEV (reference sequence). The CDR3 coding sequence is TGTGCCAGCAGTTTACTAGCGGGAGGGCCGGCCAAAAACATTCAGTACTTC. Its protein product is CASSLLAGGPAKNIQYF.

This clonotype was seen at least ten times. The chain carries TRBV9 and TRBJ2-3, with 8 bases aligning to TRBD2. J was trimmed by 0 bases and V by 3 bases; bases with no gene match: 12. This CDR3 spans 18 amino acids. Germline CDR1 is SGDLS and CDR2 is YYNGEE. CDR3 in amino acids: CASSGSGVRSASTDTQYF. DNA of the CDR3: TGTGCCAGCAGCGGTAGCGGGGTGCGAAGTGCTAGCACAGATACGCAGTATTTT.

CDR3 loop: CASSLGDSGNTEAFF. Here the CDR3 DNA reads TGTGCCAGCAGCTTGGGGGACAGCGGTAACACTGAAGCTTTCTTT. This sequence joins TRBV11-2 and TRBJ1-1, with 7 bases lining up with TRBD1. The germline gives CDR1 SGHAT, CDR2 FQNNGV. Losses at the gene ends were 3 bases for V and 2 bases for J; bases not matched to a gene: 6. CDR3 size: 15 residues.

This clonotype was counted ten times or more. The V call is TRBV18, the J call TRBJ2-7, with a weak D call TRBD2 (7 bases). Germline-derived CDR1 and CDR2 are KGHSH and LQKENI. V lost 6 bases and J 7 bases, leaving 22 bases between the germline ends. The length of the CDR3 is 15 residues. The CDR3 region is CASSPPVGGGWEQYF. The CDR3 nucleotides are TGTGCCAGCTCCCCTCCGGTAGGGGGGGGGTGGGAGCAGTACTTC.

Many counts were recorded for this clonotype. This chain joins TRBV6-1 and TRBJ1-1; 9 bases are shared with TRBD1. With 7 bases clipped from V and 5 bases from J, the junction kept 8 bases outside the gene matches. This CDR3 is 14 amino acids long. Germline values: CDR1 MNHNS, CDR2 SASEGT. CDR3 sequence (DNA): TGTGCCAGCACCCTGGACAGGGGTGGAACTGAAGCTTTCTTT. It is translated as CASTLDRGGTEAFF.

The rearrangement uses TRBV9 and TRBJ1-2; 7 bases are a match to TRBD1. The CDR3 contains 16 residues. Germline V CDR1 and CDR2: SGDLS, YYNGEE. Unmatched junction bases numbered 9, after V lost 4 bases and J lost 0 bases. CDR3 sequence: CASSLGGQASNYGYTF. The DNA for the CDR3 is TGTGCCAGCAGCTTAGGAGGACAGGCTTCTAACTATGGCTACACCTTC.

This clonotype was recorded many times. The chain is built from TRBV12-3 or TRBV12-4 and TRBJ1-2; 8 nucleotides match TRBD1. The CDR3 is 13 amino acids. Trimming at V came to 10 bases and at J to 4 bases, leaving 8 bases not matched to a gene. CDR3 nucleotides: TGTGCCACTTCGACGGGACAGGCCTATGGCTACACCTTC. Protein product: CATSTGQAYGYTF.

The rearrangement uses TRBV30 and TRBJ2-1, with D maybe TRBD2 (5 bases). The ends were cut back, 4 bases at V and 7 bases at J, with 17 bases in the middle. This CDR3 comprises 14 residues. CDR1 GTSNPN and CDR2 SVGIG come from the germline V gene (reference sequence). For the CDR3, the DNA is TGTGCCTGGACCCGGGATAGAGTTTGGAATGAGCAGTTCTTC. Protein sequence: CAWTRDRVWNEQFF.

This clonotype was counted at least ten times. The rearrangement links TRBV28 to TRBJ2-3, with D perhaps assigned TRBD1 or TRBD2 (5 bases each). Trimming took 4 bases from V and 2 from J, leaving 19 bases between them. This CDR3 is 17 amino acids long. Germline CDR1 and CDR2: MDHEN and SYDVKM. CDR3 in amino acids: CASSSTPGTDPTDTQYF. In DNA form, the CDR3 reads TGTGCCAGCAGTTCAACACCCGGGACCGACCCCACAGATACGCAGTATTTT.

The CDR3 region is CATSRGDRVNQPQHF. The DNA of the CDR3 is TGTGCCACCAGCAGAGGGGACAGGGTCAATCAGCCCCAGCATTTT. The rearrangement uses TRBV15 and TRBJ1-5, with 9 bases that match TRBD1. V dropped 1 base and J dropped 3; count of bases not matched to a gene: 1. The length of the CDR3 is 15 residues. Germline V gene sequence: CDR1 LNHNV, CDR2 YYDKDF (reference sequence).

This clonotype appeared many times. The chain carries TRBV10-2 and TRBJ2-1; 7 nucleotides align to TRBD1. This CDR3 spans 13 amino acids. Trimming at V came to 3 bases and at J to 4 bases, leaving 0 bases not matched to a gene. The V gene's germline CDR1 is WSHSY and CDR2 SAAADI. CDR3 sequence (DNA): TGCGCCAGCAGTGAACAGGGGTACAATGAGCAGTTCTTC. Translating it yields CASSEQGYNEQFF.

DNA of the CDR3: TGTGCCAGCATCCCTCCCTCCGGGACTAGCGGACACAATGAGCAGTTCTTC. As protein: CASIPPSGTSGHNEQFF. The chain uses TRBV6-1 and TRBJ2-1; TRBD2 aligns across 11 bases. Trimming took 7 bases from V and 5 from J; bases not matched to a gene: 13. Germline V CDR1 and CDR2: MNHNS, SASEGT. The CDR3 has 17 residues.

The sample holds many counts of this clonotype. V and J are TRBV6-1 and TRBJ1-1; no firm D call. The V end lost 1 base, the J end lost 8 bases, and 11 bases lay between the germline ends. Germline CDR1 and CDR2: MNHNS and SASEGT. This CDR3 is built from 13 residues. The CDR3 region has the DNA TGTGCCAGCAGTGAAGTAGTTAGCAAAGAAGCTTTCTTT. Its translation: CASSEVVSKEAFF.

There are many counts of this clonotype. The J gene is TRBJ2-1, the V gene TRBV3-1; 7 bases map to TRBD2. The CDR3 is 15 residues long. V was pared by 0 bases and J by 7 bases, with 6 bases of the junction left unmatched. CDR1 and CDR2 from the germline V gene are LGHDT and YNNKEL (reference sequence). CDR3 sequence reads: CASSQEGGSVNEQFF. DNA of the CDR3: TGTGCCAGCAGCCAAGAGGGCGGGAGTGTGAATGAGCAGTTCTTC.

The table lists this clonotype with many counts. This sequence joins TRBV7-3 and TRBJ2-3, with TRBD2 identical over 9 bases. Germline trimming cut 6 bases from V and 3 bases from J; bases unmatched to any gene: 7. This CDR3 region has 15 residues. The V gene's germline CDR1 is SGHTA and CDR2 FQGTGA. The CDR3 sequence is CASSSGGGGTDTQYF. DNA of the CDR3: TGTGCCAGCAGTTCCGGCGGGGGGGGAACAGATACGCAGTATTTT.

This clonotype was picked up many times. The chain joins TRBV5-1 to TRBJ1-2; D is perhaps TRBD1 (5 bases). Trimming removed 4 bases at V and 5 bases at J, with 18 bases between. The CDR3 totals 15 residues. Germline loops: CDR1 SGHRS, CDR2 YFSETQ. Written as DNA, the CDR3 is TGCGCCAGCAGCCACCTTCCCGAAGGGGCTTATGGCTACACCTTC. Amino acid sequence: CASSHLPEGAYGYTF.

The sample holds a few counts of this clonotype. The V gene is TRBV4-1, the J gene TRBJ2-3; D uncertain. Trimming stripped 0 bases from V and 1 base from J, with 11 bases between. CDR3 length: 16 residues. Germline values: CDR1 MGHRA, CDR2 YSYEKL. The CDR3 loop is CASSQDLRLGTDTQYF. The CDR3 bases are TGCGCCAGCAGCCAAGATCTCAGGCTGGGCACAGATACGCAGTATTTT.

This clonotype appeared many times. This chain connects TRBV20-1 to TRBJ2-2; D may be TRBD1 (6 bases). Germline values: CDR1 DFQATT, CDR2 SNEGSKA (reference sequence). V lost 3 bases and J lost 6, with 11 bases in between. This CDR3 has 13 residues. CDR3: CSASPPGAGELFF. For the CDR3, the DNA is TGCAGTGCTAGCCCCCCAGGGGCCGGGGAGCTGTTTTTT.